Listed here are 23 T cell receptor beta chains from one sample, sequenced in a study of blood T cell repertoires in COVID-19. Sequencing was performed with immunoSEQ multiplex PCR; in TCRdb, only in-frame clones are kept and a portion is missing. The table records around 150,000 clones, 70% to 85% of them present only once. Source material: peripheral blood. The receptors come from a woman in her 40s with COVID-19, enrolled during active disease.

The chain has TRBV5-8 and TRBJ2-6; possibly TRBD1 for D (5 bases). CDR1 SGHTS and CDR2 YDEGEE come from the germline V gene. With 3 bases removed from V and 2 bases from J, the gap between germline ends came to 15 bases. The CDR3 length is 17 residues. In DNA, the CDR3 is TGTGCCAGCAGCTATCAGGGCCATGACGCTGGGGCCAACGTCCTGACTTTC. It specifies CASSYQGHDAGANVLTF.

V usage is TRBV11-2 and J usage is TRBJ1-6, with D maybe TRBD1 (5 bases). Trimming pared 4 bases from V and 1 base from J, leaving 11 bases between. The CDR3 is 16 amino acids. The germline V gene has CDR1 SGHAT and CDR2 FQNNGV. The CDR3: CASSSLGGSYNSPLHF. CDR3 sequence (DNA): TGTGCCAGCAGCTCACTCGGGGGGTCCTATAATTCACCCCTCCACTTT. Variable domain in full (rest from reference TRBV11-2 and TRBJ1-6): EAGVAQSPRYKIIEKRQSVAFWCNPISGHATLYWYQQILGQGPKLLIQFQNNGVVDDSQLPKDRFSAERLKGVDSTLKIQPAKLEDSAVYLCASSSLGGSYNSPLHFGNGTRLTVT.

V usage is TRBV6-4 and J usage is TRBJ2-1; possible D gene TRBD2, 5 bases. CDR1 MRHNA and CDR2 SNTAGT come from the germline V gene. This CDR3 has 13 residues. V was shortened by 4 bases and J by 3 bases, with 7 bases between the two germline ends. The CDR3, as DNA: TGTGCCAGCAGTGCCGGACTCTACAATGAGCAGTTCTTC. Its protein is CASSAGLYNEQFF.

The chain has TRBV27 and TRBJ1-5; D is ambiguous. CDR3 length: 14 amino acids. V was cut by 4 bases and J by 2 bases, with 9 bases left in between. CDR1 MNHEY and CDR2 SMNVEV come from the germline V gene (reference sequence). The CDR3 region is CASSSRLGNQPQHF. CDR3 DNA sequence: TGTGCCAGCAGTTCCCGGTTAGGCAATCAGCCCCAGCATTTT.

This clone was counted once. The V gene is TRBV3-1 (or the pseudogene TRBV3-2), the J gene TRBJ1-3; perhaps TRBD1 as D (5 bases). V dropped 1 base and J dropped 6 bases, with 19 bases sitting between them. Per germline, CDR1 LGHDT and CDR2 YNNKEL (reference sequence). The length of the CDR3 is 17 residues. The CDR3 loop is CASSQGHTQGKANTIYF. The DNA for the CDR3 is TGTGCCAGCAGCCAAGGTCATACTCAGGGAAAGGCAAACACCATATATTTT.

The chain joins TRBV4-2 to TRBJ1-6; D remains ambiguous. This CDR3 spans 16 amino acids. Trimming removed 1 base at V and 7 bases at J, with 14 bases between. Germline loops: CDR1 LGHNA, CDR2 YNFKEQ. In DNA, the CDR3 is TGTGCCAGCAGCCAAGCCGGTGTAACGGTAAATTCACCCCTCCACTTT. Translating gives CASSQAGVTVNSPLHF.

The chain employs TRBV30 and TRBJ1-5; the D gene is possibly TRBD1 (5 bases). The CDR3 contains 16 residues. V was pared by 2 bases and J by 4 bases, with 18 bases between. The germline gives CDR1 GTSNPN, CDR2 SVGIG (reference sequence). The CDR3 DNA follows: TGTGCCTGGAGTCAAAGGGGTTTTCAGGATAATCAGCCCCAGCATTTT. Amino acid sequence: CAWSQRGFQDNQPQHF.

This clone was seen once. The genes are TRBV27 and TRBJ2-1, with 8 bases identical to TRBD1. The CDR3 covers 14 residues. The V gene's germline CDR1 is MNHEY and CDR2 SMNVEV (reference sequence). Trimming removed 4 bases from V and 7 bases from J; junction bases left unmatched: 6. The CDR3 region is CASSSRQGPNEQFF. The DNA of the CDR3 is TGTGCCAGCAGTTCGAGACAGGGGCCGAATGAGCAGTTCTTC.

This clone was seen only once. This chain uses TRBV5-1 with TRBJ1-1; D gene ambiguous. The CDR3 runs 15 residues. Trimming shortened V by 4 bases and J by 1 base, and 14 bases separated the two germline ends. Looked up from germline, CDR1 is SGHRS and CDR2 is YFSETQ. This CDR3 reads CASSPWAGGNTEAFF. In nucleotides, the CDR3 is TGCGCCAGCAGCCCGTGGGCGGGAGGGAACACTGAAGCTTTCTTT.

The CDR3 nucleotides are TGTGCCAGCAGCCAGAGGGGGGGCCCAGCTAATGAAAAACTGTTTTTT. Protein product: CASSQRGGPANEKLFF. V usage is TRBV3-1 (or the pseudogene TRBV3-2) and J usage is TRBJ1-4; D is possibly TRBD1 (6 bases). V was clipped by 3 bases and J by 3 bases, with 14 bases between them. The CDR3 has 16 amino acids. Germline V CDR1 and CDR2: LGHDT, YNNKEL (reference sequence).

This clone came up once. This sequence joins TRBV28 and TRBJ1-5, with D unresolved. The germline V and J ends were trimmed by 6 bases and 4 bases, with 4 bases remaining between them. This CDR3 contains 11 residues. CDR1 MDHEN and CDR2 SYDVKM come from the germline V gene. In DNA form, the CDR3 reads TGTGCCAGCAGAGCAAATCAGCCCCAGCATTTT. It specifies CASRANQPQHF.

Here the CDR3 reads CATVRGNNEQFF. CDR3 nucleotides: TGTGCGACCGTCAGGGGAAACAATGAGCAGTTCTTC. The chain couples TRBV28 to TRBJ2-1; D might be TRBD1 (6 bases). The germline V gene has CDR1 MDHEN and CDR2 SYDVKM. The CDR3 is made up of 12 amino acids.

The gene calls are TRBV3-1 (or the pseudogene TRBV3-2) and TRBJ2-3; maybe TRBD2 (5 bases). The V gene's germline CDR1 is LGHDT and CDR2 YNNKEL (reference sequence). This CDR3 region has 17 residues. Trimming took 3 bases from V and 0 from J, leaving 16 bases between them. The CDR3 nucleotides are TGTGCCAGCAGCCAGAAGTTAATCGGGAAAAGCACAGATACGCAGTATTTT. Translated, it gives CASSQKLIGKSTDTQYF.

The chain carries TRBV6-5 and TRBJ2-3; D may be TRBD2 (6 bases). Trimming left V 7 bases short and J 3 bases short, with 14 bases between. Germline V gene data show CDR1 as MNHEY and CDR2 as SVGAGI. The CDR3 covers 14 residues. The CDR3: CASIPGGVTDTQYF. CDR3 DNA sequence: TGTGCCAGCATCCCGGGCGGGGTTACAGATACGCAGTATTTT.

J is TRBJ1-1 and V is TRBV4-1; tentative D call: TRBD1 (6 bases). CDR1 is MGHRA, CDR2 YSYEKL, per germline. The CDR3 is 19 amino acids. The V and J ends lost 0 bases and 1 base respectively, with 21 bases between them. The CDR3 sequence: CASSQDRAGRGLWNTEAFF. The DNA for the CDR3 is TGCGCCAGCAGCCAAGATAGGGCAGGGAGGGGGTTGTGGAACACTGAAGCTTTCTTT.

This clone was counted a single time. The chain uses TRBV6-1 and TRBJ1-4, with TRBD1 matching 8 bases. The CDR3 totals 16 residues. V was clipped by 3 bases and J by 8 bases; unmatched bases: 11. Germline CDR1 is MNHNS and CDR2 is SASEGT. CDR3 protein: CASSDLPSGGKEKLFF. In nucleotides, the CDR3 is TGTGCCAGCAGTGACCTACCCTCAGGGGGCAAAGAAAAACTGTTTTTT.

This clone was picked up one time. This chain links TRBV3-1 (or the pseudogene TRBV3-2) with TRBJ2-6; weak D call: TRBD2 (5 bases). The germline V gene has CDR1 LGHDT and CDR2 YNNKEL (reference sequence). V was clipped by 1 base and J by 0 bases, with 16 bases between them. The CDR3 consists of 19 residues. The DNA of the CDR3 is TGTGCCAGCAGCCAAGGAATTGCGGCGGGTACCTCTGGGGCCAACGTCCTGACTTTC. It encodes CASSQGIAAGTSGANVLTF.

The CDR3 reads CASSLEAANYEQYF. As DNA, the CDR3 is TGTGCCAGCAGCTTGGAGGCGGCAAACTACGAGCAGTACTTC. This chain joins TRBV5-4 and TRBJ2-7; no firm D call. Germline-derived CDR1 and CDR2 are SGHNT and YYREEE (reference sequence). The CDR3 is 14 amino acids. V dropped 0 bases and J dropped 3 bases, with 10 bases sitting between them. Looking up the rest from reference TRBV5-4 and TRBJ2-7 gives the full variable domain: ETGVTQSPTHLIKTRGQQVTLRCSSQSGHNTVSWYQQALGQGPQFIFQYYREEENGRGNFPPRFSGLQFPNYSSELNVNALELDDSALYLCASSLEAANYEQYFGPGTRLTVT.

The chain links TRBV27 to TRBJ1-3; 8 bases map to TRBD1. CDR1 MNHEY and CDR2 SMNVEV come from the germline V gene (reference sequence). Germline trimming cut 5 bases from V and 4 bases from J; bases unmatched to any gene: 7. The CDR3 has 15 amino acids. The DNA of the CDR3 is TGTGCCAGCAGTCGGGACAGGTCGCCGGGAAACACCATATATTTT. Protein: CASSRDRSPGNTIYF.

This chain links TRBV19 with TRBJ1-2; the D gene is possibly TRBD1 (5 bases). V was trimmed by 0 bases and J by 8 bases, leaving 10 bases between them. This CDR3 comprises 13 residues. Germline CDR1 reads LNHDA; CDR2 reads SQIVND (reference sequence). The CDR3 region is CASSIDDSLGYTF. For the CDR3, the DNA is TGTGCCAGTAGTATAGACGACAGTCTCGGCTACACCTTC. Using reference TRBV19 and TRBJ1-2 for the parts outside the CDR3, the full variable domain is DGGITQSPKYLFRKEGQNVTLSCEQNLNHDAMYWYRQDPGQGLRLIYYSQIVNDFQKGDIAEGYSVSREKKESFPLTVTSAQKNPTAFYLCASSIDDSLGYTFGSGTRLTVV.

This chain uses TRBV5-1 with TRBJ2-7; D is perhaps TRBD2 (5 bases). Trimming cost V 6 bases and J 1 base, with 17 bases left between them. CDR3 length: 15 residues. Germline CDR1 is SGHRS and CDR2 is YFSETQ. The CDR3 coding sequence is TGCGCCAGCACCGAGGACTCCGGGAAGTCCTACGAGCAGTACTTC. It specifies CASTEDSGKSYEQYF.

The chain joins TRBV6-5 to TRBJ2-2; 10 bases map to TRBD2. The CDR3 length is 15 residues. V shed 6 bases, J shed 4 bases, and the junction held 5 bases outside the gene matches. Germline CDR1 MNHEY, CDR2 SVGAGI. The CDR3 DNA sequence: TGTGCCAGCAGGACGGGACTAGCGAGCACCGGGGAGCTGTTTTTT. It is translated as CASRTGLASTGELFF.

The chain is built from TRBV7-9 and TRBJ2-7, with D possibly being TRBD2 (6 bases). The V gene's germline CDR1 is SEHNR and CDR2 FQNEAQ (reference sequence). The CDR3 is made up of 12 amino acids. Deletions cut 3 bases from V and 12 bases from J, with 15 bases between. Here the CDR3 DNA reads TGTGCCAGCAGCTTCTCTAGCGAGATGGCGTACTTC. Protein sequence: CASSFSSEMAYF.